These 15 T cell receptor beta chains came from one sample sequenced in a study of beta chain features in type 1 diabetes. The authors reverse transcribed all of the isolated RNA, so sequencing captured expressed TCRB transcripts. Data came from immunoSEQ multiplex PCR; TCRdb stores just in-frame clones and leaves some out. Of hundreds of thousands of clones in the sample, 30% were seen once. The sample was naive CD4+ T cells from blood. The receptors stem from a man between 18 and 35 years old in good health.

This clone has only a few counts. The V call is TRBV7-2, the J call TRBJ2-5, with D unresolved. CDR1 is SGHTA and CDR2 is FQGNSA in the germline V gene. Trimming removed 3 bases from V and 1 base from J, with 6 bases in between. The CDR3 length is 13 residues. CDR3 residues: CASSFRTQETQYF. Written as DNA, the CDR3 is TGTGCCAGCAGCTTTAGGACCCAAGAGACCCAGTACTTC. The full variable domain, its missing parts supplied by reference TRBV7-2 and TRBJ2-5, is GAGVSQSPSNKVTEKGKDVELRCDPISGHTALYWYRQSLGQGLEFLIYFQGNSAPDKSGLPSDRFSAERTGGSVSTLTIQRTQQEDSAVYLCASSFRTQETQYFGPGTRLLVL.

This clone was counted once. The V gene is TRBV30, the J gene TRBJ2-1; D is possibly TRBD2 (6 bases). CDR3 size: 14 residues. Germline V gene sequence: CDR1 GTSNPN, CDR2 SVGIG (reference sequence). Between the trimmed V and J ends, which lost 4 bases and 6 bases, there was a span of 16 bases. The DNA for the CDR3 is TGTGCCTGGATCGACCCGGGAGTCCGCAATGAGCAGTTCTTC. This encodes CAWIDPGVRNEQFF.

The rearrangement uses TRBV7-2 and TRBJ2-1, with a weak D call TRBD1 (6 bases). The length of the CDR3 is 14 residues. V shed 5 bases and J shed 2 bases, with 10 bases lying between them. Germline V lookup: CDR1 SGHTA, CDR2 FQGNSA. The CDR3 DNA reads TGTGCCAGCAGCCCAGCAGGGGCCTACAATGAGCAGTTCTTC. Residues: CASSPAGAYNEQFF. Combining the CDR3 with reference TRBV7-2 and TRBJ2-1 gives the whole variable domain GAGVSQSPSNKVTEKGKDVELRCDPISGHTALYWYRQSLGQGLEFLIYFQGNSAPDKSGLPSDRFSAERTGGSVSTLTIQRTQQEDSAVYLCASSPAGAYNEQFFGPGTRLTVL.

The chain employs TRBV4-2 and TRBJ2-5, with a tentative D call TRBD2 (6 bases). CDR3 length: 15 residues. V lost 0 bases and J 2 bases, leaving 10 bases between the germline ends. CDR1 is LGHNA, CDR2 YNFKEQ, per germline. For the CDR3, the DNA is TGTGCCAGCAGCCAAGAGGGACTGGGACAAGAGACCCAGTACTTC. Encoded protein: CASSQEGLGQETQYF.

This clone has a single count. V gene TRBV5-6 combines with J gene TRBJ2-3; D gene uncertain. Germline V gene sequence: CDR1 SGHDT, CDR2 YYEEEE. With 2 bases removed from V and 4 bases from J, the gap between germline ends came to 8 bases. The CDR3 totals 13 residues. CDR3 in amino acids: CASSFFEADTQYF. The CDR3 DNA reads TGTGCCAGCAGCTTCTTCGAGGCAGATACGCAGTATTTT.

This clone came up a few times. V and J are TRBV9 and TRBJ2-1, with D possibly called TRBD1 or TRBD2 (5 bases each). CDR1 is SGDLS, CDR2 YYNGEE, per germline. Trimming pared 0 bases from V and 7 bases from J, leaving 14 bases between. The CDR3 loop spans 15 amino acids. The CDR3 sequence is CASSVGSGTKNEQFF. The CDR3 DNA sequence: TGTGCCAGCAGCGTAGGATCAGGGACGAAGAATGAGCAGTTCTTC.

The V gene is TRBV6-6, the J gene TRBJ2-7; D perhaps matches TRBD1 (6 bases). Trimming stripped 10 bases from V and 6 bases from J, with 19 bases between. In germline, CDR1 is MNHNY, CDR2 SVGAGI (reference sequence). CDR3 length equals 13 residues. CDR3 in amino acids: CATMRNRVAEQYF. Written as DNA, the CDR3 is TGTGCCACCATGAGGAACAGGGTTGCCGAGCAGTACTTC.

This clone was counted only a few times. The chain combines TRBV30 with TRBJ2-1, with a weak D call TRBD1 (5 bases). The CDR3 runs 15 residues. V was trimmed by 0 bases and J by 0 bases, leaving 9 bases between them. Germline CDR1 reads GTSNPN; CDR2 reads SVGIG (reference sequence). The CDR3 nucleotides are TGTGCCTGGAGTGTAGACGGACACTCCTACAATGAGCAGTTCTTC. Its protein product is CAWSVDGHSYNEQFF.

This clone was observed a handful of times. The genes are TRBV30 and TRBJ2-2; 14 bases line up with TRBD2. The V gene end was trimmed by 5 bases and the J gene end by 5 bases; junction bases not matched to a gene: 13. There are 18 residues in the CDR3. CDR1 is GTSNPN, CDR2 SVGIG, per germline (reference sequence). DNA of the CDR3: TGTGCCTGGCAGGGCGCCGGGACTAGCGGGAGTGGGACCGGGGAGCTGTTTTTT. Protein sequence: CAWQGAGTSGSGTGELFF.

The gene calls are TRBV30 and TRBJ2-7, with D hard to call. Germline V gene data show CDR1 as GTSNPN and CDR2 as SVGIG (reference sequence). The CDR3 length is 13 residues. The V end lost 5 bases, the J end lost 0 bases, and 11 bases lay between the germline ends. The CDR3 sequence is CAWRPRSSYEQYF. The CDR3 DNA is TGTGCCTGGCGTCCCAGGAGCTCCTACGAGCAGTACTTC.

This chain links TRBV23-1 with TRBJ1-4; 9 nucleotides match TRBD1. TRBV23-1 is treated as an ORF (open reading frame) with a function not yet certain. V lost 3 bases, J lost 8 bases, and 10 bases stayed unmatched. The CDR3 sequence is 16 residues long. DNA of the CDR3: TGCGCCAGCAGTCATGGGGACAGGGCCCCGGCAGAAAAACTGTTTTTT. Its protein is CASSHGDRAPAEKLFF.

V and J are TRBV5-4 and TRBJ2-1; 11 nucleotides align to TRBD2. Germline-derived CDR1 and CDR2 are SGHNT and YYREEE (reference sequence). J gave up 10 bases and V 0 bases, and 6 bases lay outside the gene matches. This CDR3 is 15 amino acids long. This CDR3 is CASSLGLAGGIEQFF. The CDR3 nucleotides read TGTGCCAGCAGCTTGGGGCTAGCGGGAGGAATAGAGCAGTTCTTC.

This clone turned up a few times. The CDR3 here is CSVKTGDETQYF. The CDR3 DNA follows: TGCAGCGTTAAGACAGGGGATGAGACCCAGTACTTC. The chain links TRBV29-1 to TRBJ2-5; TRBD1 matches 8 bases. This CDR3 has 12 residues. Germline assignment: CDR1 SQVTM and CDR2 ANQGSEA. V trimming: 5 bases; J trimming: 5 bases; junction bases outside the gene matches: 4.

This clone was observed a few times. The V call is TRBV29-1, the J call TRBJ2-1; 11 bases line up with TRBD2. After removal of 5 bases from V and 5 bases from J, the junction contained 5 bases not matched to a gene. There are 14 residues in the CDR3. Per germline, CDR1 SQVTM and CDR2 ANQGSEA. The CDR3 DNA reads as TGCAGCGTTCGCAGACTAGCGGGAAACAATGAGCAGTTCTTC. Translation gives CSVRRLAGNNEQFF.

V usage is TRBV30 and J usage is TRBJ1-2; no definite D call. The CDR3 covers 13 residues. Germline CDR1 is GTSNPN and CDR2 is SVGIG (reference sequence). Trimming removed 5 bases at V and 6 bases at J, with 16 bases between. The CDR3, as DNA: TGTGCCTGGTCCGCCCGCCGCGTCCATGGCTACACCTTC. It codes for CAWSARRVHGYTF.